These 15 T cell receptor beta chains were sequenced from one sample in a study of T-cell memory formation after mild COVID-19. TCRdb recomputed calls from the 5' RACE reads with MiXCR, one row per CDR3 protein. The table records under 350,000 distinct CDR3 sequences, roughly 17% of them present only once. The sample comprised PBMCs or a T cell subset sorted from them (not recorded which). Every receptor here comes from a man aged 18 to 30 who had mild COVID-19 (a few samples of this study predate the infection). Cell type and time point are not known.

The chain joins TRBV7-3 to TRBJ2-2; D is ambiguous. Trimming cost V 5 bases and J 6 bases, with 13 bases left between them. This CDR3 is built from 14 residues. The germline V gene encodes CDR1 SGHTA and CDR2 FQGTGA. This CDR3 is CASSPQTSAGELFF. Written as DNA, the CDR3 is TGTGCCAGCAGCCCACAAACCTCCGCCGGGGAGCTGTTTTTT.

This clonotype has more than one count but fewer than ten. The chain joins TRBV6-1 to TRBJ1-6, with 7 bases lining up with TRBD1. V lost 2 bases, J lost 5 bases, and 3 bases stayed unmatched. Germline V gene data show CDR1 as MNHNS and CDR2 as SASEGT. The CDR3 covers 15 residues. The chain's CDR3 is CASSERQGHNSPLHF. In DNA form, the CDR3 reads TGTGCCAGCAGTGAAAGACAGGGTCATAATTCACCCCTCCACTTT.

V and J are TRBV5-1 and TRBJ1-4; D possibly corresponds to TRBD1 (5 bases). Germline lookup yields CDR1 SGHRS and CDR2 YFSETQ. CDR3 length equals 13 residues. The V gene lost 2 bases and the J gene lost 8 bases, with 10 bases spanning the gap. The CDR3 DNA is TGCGCCAGCAGCTTACAGGATGGGGAAAAACTGTTTTTT. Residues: CASSLQDGEKLFF.

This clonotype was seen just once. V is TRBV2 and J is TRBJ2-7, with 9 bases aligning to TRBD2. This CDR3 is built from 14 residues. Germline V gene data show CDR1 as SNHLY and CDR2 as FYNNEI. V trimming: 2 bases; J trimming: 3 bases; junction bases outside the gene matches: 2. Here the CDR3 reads CASSEQRGVYEQYF. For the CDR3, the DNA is TGTGCCAGCAGTGAACAGCGGGGGGTCTACGAGCAGTACTTC.

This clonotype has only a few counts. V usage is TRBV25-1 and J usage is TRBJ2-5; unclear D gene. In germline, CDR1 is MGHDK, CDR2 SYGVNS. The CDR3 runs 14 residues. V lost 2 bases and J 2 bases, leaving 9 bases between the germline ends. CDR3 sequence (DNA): TGTGCCAGCAGTGAAAAAACAATGCAAGAGACCCAGTACTTC. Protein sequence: CASSEKTMQETQYF.

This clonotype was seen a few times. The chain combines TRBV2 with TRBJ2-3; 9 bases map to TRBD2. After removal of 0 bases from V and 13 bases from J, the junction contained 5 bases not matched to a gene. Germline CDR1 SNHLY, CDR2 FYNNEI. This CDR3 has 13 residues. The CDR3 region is CASSEADASGEYF. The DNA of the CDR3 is TGTGCCAGCAGTGAAGCGGATGCTAGCGGGGAGTATTTT.

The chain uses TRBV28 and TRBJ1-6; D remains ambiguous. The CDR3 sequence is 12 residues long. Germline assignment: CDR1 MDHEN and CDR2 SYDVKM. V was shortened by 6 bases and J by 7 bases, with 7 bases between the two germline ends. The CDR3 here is CASSPQNSPLHF. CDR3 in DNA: TGTGCCAGCAGCCCCCAAAATTCACCCCTCCACTTT.

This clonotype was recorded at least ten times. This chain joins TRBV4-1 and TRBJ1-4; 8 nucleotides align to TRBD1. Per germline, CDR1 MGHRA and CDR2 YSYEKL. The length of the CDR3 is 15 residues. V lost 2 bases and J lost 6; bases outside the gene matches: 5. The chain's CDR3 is CASSQTGGLYEKLFF. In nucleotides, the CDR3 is TGCGCCAGCAGCCAAACAGGGGGATTGTATGAAAAACTGTTTTTT.

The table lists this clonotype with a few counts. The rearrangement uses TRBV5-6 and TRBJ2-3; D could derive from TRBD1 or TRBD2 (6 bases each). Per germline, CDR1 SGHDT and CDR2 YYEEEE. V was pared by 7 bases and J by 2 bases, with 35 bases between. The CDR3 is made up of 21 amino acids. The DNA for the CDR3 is TGTGCCAGCCGCATTGGGGGCCCTGCCGCCGGGACTTCACTCCACACAGATACGCAGTATTTT. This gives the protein CASRIGGPAAGTSLHTDTQYF.

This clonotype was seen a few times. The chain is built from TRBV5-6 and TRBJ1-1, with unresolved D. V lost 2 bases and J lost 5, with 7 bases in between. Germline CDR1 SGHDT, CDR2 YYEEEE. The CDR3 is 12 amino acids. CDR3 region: CASSFVQTEAFF. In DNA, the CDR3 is TGTGCCAGCAGCTTCGTACAGACTGAAGCTTTCTTT.

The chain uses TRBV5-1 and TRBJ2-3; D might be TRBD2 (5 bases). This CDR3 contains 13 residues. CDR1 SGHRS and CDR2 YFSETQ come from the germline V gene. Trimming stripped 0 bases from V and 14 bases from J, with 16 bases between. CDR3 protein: CASSLDWNPRGYF. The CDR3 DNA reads TGCGCCAGCAGCTTGGATTGGAACCCACGGGGGTATTTT.

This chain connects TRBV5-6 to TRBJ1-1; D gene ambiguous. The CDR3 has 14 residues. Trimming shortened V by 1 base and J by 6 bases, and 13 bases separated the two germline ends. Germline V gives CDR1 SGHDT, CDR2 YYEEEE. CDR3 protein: CASSLHPFGAEAFF. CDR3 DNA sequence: TGTGCCAGCAGCTTGCACCCATTCGGCGCTGAAGCTTTCTTT.

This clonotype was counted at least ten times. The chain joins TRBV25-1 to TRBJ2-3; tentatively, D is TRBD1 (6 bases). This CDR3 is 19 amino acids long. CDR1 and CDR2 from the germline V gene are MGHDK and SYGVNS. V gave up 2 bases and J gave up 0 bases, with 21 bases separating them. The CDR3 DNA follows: TGTGCCAGCAGTGAAGAATTTACCGGGACACCTGTTAGCACAGATACGCAGTATTTT. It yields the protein CASSEEFTGTPVSTDTQYF.

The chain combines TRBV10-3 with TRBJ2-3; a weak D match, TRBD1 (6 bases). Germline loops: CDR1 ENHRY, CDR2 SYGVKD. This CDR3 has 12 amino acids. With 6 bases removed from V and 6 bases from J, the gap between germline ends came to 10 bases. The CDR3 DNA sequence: TGTGCCATCAGGCCCCAGGGGGATACGCAGTATTTT. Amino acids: CAIRPQGDTQYF.

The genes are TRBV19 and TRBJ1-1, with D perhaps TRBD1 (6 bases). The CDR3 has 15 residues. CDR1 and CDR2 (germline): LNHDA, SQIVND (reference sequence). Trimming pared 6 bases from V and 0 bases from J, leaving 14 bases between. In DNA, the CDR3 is TGTGCCAGTAGCCCCCGGGACATCATGAACACTGAAGCTTTCTTT. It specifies CASSPRDIMNTEAFF.